Below, one T cell receptor beta chain is given with its context. This sample is part of a study of blood T cell repertoires in COVID-19. V was clipped by 6 bases and J by 0 bases, with 8 bases between them. The CDR3 totals 13 residues. Germline V gene sequence: CDR1 MNHEY, CDR2 SVGEGT. Profiled with immunoSEQ multiplex PCR; TCRdb holds only in-frame clones, not every one. This sample carries under 85,000 clones, roughly 80% of them seen once, and the ten largest clones take about 6.9%. This sequence originates from a man aged 30 to 39 with COVID-19, enrolled during active disease. Sample: peripheral blood. The chain employs TRBV6-2 or TRBV6-3 and TRBJ1-1, with unresolved D. The CDR3 sequence: CASSPTVNTEAFF. CDR3 DNA: TGTGCCAGCAGCCCTACGGTGAACACTGAAGCTTTCTTT.